These 11 T cell receptor beta chains share one sample of origin, sequenced in a study of response to subunit inactivated influenza vaccine. From the RT-PCR reads, TCRdb called clonotypes with MiXCR, one entry per CDR3 protein. The table has fewer than 700,000 distinct CDR3 sequences, 13% seen once; the top ten hold over 10%. The sequencing used PBMCs from blood, collected roughly 45 days after vaccination. The source of these receptors is a man aged 45 to 65 who received an inactivated influenza vaccine.

V is TRBV5-4 and J is TRBJ1-2, with 10 bases that match TRBD1. The junction had 10 bases not matched to a gene; V was cut back by 3 bases and J by 2 bases. The V gene's germline CDR1 is SGHNT and CDR2 YYREEE (reference sequence). The CDR3 has 17 residues. The CDR3 DNA reads as TGTGCCAGCAGCTCTAAGACAGGGGGCGAACCGAACTATGGCTACACCTTC. It codes for CASSSKTGGEPNYGYTF.

The chain recombines TRBV29-1 with TRBJ2-5, with TRBD1 as a possible D gene (5 bases). This CDR3 is 16 amino acids long. Per the germline V gene, CDR1 is SQVTM and CDR2 is ANQGSEA. The germline V and J ends were trimmed by 6 bases and 2 bases, with 22 bases remaining between them. The CDR3 sequence: CSVGLLGKGRQETQYF. The CDR3 DNA follows: TGCAGCGTGGGCCTACTCGGTAAGGGGCGACAAGAGACCCAGTACTTC.

Written as DNA, the CDR3 is TGTGCCAGCAGTTATACTAGCGGGAGGGCTTTCAATGAGCAGTTCTTC. This gives the protein CASSYTSGRAFNEQFF. The chain is built from TRBV6-5 and TRBJ2-1; 13 nucleotides match TRBD2. The CDR3 sequence is 16 residues long. Trimming at V came to 3 bases and at J to 6 bases, leaving 5 bases not matched to a gene. CDR1 is MNHEY and CDR2 is SVGAGI in the germline V gene.

There are many counts of this clonotype. The rearrangement joins TRBV7-2 to TRBJ1-3; 8 bases are a match to TRBD1. The CDR3 spans 14 residues. V dropped 5 bases and J dropped 4; count of bases not matched to a gene: 4. CDR1 SGHTA and CDR2 FQGNSA come from the germline V gene. CDR3 amino acids: CASSLGQGGNTIYF. The CDR3 DNA is TGTGCCAGCAGCCTAGGACAGGGAGGAAACACCATATATTTT.

J is TRBJ2-5 and V is TRBV7-9; D is undetermined. CDR1 is SEHNR, CDR2 FQNEAQ, per germline (reference sequence). The CDR3 consists of 14 residues. Trimming took off 2 bases at V and 5 bases at J, with 12 bases between the two ends. The CDR3: CASSLLSDRETQYF. Written as DNA, the CDR3 is TGTGCCAGCAGCTTATTAAGCGATAGGGAGACCCAGTACTTC.

This clonotype came up a few times. The rearrangement uses TRBV5-5 and TRBJ2-1; the match to TRBD2 covers 8 bases. Germline V gene data show CDR1 as SGHKS and CDR2 as YYEKEE (reference sequence). V gave up 4 bases and J gave up 10 bases; unmatched junction bases: 13. The CDR3 has 15 amino acids. The CDR3 sequence: CASSPGVAGSREQFF. CDR3 DNA: TGTGCCAGCAGCCCGGGAGTAGCGGGGTCCCGGGAGCAGTTCTTC.

This clonotype was counted many times. One end of the junction fails to match germline, which may point to a read error. This chain joins TRBV7-7 and TRBJ2-1; 10 bases fit TRBD2. The CDR3 covers 15 residues. CDR1 is SSHAT, CDR2 FNYEAQ, per germline (reference sequence). In nucleotides, the CDR3 is TGTGCTAGCAAACGAGGACTAGCGGAGGACAATGAGCAGTTCTTC. Residues: CASKRGLAEDNEQFF.

The sample holds many counts of this clonotype. V usage is TRBV12-3 or TRBV12-4 and J usage is TRBJ2-3; TRBD2 might be the D (5 bases). The CDR3 is 13 amino acids. V lost 5 bases, J lost 8 bases, and 14 bases lay in between. The CDR3 nucleotides read TGTGCCAGCAGTGAGCGTCGGGGTGGTACGCAGTATTTT. It yields the protein CASSERRGGTQYF.

V is TRBV5-6 and J is TRBJ2-1; D is perhaps TRBD2 (6 bases). Germline V gene lookup returns CDR1 SGHDT and CDR2 YYEEEE. V was clipped by 4 bases and J by 4 bases, with 18 bases between them. The CDR3 consists of 16 residues. The CDR3 reads CASSAYGTYGYNEQFF. CDR3 coding DNA: TGTGCCAGCAGCGCCTACGGGACTTATGGATACAATGAGCAGTTCTTC.

This rearrangement joins TRBV6-5 to TRBJ2-5, with TRBD2 as a possible D gene (5 bases). V lost 0 bases to trimming and J lost 7 bases, with 15 bases between them. The CDR3 is made up of 15 amino acids. Looked up from germline, CDR1 is MNHEY and CDR2 is SVGAGI. As DNA, the CDR3 is TGTGCCAGCAGTTACTCGCCCCACGAGGGCATGACCCAGTACTTC. Amino acid sequence: CASSYSPHEGMTQYF.

In this sample, this clonotype turned up a few times. This chain uses TRBV9 with TRBJ1-2, with a weak D call TRBD1 (6 bases). The CDR3 runs 19 residues. CDR1 SGDLS and CDR2 YYNGEE come from the germline V gene. Trimming took 3 bases from V and 8 from J, leaving 32 bases between them. The CDR3 is CASSAPLGGGAGVFGGYTF. CDR3 nucleotide sequence: TGTGCCAGCAGCGCGCCCCTTGGGGGGGGCGCAGGAGTTTTCGGAGGCTACACCTTC. Full variable domain (outside the CDR3, taken from reference TRBV9 and TRBJ1-2): DSGVTQTPKHLITATGQRVTLRCSPRSGDLSVYWYQQSLDQGLQFLIQYYNGEERAKGNILERFSAQQFPDLHSELNLSSLELGDSALYFCASSAPLGGGAGVFGGYTFGSGTRLTVV.